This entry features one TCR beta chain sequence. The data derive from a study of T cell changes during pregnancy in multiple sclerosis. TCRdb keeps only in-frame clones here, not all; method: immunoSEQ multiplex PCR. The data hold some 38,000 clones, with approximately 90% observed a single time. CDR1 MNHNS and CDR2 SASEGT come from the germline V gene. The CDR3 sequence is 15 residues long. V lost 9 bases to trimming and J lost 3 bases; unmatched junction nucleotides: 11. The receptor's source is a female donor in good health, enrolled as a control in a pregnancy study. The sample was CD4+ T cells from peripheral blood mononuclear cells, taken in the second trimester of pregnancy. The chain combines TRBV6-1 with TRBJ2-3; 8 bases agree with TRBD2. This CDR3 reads CASPGRGAGTDTQYF. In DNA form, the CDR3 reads TGTGCCAGTCCGGGGCGGGGGGCTGGGACAGATACGCAGTATTTT.